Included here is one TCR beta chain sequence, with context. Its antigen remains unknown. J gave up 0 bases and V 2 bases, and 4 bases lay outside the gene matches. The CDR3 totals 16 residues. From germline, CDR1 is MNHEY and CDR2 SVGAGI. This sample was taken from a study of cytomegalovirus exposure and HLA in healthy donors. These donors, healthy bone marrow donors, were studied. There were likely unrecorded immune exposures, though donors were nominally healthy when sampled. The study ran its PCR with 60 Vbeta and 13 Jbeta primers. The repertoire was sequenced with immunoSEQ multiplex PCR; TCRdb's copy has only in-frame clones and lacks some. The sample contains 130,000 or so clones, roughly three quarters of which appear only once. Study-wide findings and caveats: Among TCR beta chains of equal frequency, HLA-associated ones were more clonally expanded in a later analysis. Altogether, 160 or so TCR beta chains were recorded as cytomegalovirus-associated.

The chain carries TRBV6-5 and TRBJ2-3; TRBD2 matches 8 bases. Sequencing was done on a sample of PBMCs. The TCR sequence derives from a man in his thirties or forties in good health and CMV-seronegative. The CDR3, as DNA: TGTGCCAGCAGTTACGGCGGGGGGATAAGCACAGATACGCAGTATTTT. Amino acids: CASSYGGGISTDTQYF.